This entry lists 21 T cell receptor beta chains sequenced from one sample in a study of shared clonotypes between healthy human individuals (dated by TCRdb to 2018 to 2020). Libraries were constructed by the immunoSEQ multiplex PCR assay. The table was pulled from immuneACCESS by TCRdb, which kept in-frame rearrangements only. Such tables lose some clones; where checked, under half of the loss comes from unresolved V genes, and the rest has no known cause. Here the sample has around 120,000 clones; 67% occur a single time. The ten largest clones add up to approximately 25% of the sample. Sequences were obtained from memory CD8+ T cells sorted from blood. The sample's cell subset or site, from its label and the paper: CD45RO+ cells pooled with CCR7-negative TemRA cells. All receptors derive from a woman aged 25 to 39 in good health.

About this clone itself: Other DNA sequences in the same sample also yield this CDR3. The V call is TRBV6-6, the J call TRBJ2-3, with D possibly TRBD1 on 6 matching bases. The CDR3 consists of 11 residues. Trimming took off 9 bases at V and 4 bases at J, with 8 bases between the two ends. Germline V gene lookup returns CDR1 MNHNY and CDR2 SVGAGI (reference sequence). For the CDR3, the DNA is TGTGCCAGTAAGGGGGCAGATACGCAGTATTTT. Its protein product is CASKGADTQYF.

This clone was detected many times. The chain carries TRBV6-6 and TRBJ2-5; TRBD1 agrees at 8 bases. The CDR3 is made up of 15 amino acids. Germline CDR1 reads MNHNY; CDR2 reads SVGAGI (reference sequence). After removal of 2 bases from V and 1 base from J, the junction contained 3 bases not matched to a gene. The CDR3 protein is CASSYGGQAQETQYF. In nucleotides, the CDR3 is TGTGCCAGCAGTTACGGGGGACAGGCCCAAGAGACCCAGTACTTC.

The CDR3 is CATSRGPGEETQYF. CDR3 nucleotide sequence: TGTGCCACCAGCAGAGGACCGGGAGAAGAGACCCAGTACTTC. This sequence joins TRBV15 and TRBJ2-5; possible D gene TRBD2, 6 bases. Trimming removed 1 base at V and 3 bases at J, with 9 bases between. This CDR3 is 14 amino acids long. Germline CDR1 is LNHNV and CDR2 is YYDKDF (reference sequence).

The chain is built from TRBV15 and TRBJ2-1; D gene uncertain. The CDR3 contains 13 residues. Germline V gene lookup returns CDR1 LNHNV and CDR2 YYDKDF (reference sequence). V was cut by 3 bases and J by 6 bases, with 9 bases left in between. CDR3 DNA sequence: TGTGCCACCAGCAGCACAGTAGTCAATGAGCAGTTCTTC. This translates into CATSSTVVNEQFF.

The table lists this clone with a few counts. Other DNA sequences from this sample encode an identical CDR3 as well. The CDR3 reads CASSLGLASYEQYF. Here the CDR3 DNA reads TGTGCCAGCAGCCTGGGACTAGCTTCCTACGAGCAGTACTTC. J is TRBJ2-7 and V is TRBV11-2, with 9 bases lining up with TRBD2. The CDR3 totals 14 residues. Germline loops: CDR1 SGHAT, CDR2 FQNNGV. Losses at the gene ends were 5 bases for V and 1 base for J; bases not matched to a gene: 3. The full variable domain, with the rest looked up from reference TRBV11-2 and TRBJ2-7, is EAGVAQSPRYKIIEKRQSVAFWCNPISGHATLYWYQQILGQGPKLLIQFQNNGVVDDSQLPKDRFSAERLKGVDSTLKIQPAKLEDSAVYLCASSLGLASYEQYFGPGTRLTVT.

This clone was recorded many times. The rearrangement links TRBV19 to TRBJ2-7, with 10 bases aligning to TRBD2. The length of the CDR3 is 13 residues. The junction had 4 bases not matched to a gene; V was cut back by 8 bases and J by 3 bases. Looked up from germline, CDR1 is LNHDA and CDR2 is SQIVND (reference sequence). CDR3 DNA sequence: TGTGCCAGTGGGGCTAGCGGGAGCTACGAGCAGTACTTC. Translation gives CASGASGSYEQYF.

V gene TRBV7-2 combines with J gene TRBJ1-1; D is unresolved. V was clipped by 1 base and J by 1 base, with 4 bases between them. Germline lookup yields CDR1 SGHTA and CDR2 FQGNSA. The CDR3 runs 13 residues. CDR3 residues: CASSLVENTEAFF. The CDR3 DNA is TGTGCCAGCAGCTTAGTAGAGAACACTGAAGCTTTCTTT.

The genes are TRBV2 and TRBJ2-5; D perhaps matches TRBD1 (6 bases). Trimming pared 6 bases from V and 1 base from J, leaving 12 bases between. Looked up from germline, CDR1 is SNHLY and CDR2 is FYNNEI. This CDR3 is 14 amino acids long. This chain's CDR3 is CASSLRGFQETQYF. The CDR3 nucleotides are TGTGCCAGCAGCCTAAGGGGGTTCCAAGAGACCCAGTACTTC.

The rearrangement uses TRBV9 and TRBJ1-4, with TRBD1 as a possible D gene (5 bases). The germline V gene encodes CDR1 SGDLS and CDR2 YYNGEE. The V end lost 4 bases, the J end lost 0 bases, and 10 bases lay between the germline ends. CDR3 size: 15 residues. The CDR3 spells CASSPWGSTNEKLFF. The CDR3 DNA is TGTGCCAGCAGCCCCTGGGGGTCAACTAATGAAAAACTGTTTTTT.

This chain's CDR3 is CASSDRVASSYEQYF. The CDR3 coding sequence is TGTGCCAGTTCCGACCGGGTAGCGAGCTCCTACGAGCAGTACTTC. The chain recombines TRBV6-1 with TRBJ2-7, with D possibly being TRBD2 (5 bases). The CDR3 totals 15 residues. Looked up from germline, CDR1 is MNHNS and CDR2 is SASEGT. V lost 9 bases and J 0 bases, leaving 18 bases between the germline ends.

This clone has a handful of counts. The rearrangement links TRBV28 to TRBJ2-5, with D perhaps matching TRBD2 (5 bases). This CDR3 spans 15 amino acids. The germline V and J ends were trimmed by 2 bases and 7 bases, with 17 bases remaining between them. Germline CDR1 MDHEN, CDR2 SYDVKM. As DNA, the CDR3 is TGTGCCAGCAGTTTAAGGATAAGCGGTTTAGTGACCCAGTACTTC. As protein: CASSLRISGLVTQYF.

This chain links TRBV27 with TRBJ2-4; D is uncertain. CDR3 length: 13 residues. The V end was cut by 8 bases, the J end by 9 bases, with 17 bases between. Per the germline V gene, CDR1 is MNHEY and CDR2 is SMNVEV (reference sequence). The CDR3 region is CASGPTSLGIQYF. As DNA, the CDR3 is TGTGCCAGCGGCCCAACAAGTTTGGGCATTCAGTACTTC.

V usage is TRBV29-1 and J usage is TRBJ2-1; D gene uncertain. The V gene lost 4 bases and the J gene lost 5 bases, with 12 bases spanning the gap. The CDR3 totals 13 residues. Germline V gives CDR1 SQVTM, CDR2 ANQGSEA. The CDR3 DNA reads as TGCAGCGTTGGTCAACCTCTAGACAATGAGCAGTTCTTC. Its translation: CSVGQPLDNEQFF.

The rearrangement links TRBV5-6 to TRBJ2-7, with D perhaps TRBD1 or TRBD2 (5 bases each). Trimming removed 4 bases at V and 5 bases at J, with 13 bases between. Germline V gives CDR1 SGHDT, CDR2 YYEEEE. The CDR3 is made up of 13 amino acids. The CDR3 DNA reads as TGTGCCAGCAGCCTGGTTGGGGACGACGAGCAGTACTTC. Its protein product is CASSLVGDDEQYF.

The sample holds many counts of this clone. The rearrangement links TRBV27 to TRBJ1-3; TRBD1 aligns across 9 bases. This CDR3 comprises 15 residues. V lost 5 bases, J lost 4 bases, and 6 bases stayed unmatched. Germline V gene lookup returns CDR1 MNHEY and CDR2 SMNVEV (reference sequence). This CDR3 is CASSPGTGYGNTIYF. CDR3 DNA sequence: TGTGCCAGCAGTCCCGGGACAGGGTACGGAAACACCATATATTTT.

This sequence joins TRBV27 and TRBJ1-5, with 11 bases that match TRBD1. The junction had 5 bases not matched to a gene; V was cut back by 4 bases and J by 6 bases. The CDR3 sequence is 15 residues long. CDR1 MNHEY and CDR2 SMNVEV come from the germline V gene (reference sequence). In nucleotides, the CDR3 is TGTGCCAGCAGTTCCCGGGACAGGGGGTTTCAGCCCCAGCATTTT. Encoded protein: CASSSRDRGFQPQHF.

Ten or more counts support this clone. The genes are TRBV6-4 and TRBJ1-2; TRBD1 aligns across 8 bases. The CDR3 is 15 residues long. V shed 3 bases and J 4 bases; nucleotides not matched to a gene: 7. Germline CDR1 is MRHNA and CDR2 is SNTAGT. Here the CDR3 reads CASSDSGQESYGYTF. The CDR3 DNA reads TGTGCCAGCAGTGATTCGGGACAGGAGAGCTATGGCTACACCTTC.

The rearrangement joins TRBV11-2 to TRBJ1-2; D is perhaps TRBD1 (5 bases). Germline-derived CDR1 and CDR2 are SGHAT and FQNNGV. V lost 4 bases and J 1 base, leaving 13 bases between the germline ends. CDR3 length equals 15 residues. The CDR3 region has the DNA TGTGCCAGCAGCTCCGTTGTTAGGGGTAACTATGGCTACACCTTC. It is translated as CASSSVVRGNYGYTF.

This clone came up many times. The V call is TRBV6-4, the J call TRBJ2-3; D remains unclear. Germline assignment: CDR1 MRHNA and CDR2 SNTAGT. This CDR3 is 14 amino acids long. V lost 2 bases and J 2 bases, leaving 8 bases between the germline ends. The CDR3 region has the DNA TGTGCCAGCAGTGACGAGCCGACCACAGATACGCAGTATTTT. Its translation is CASSDEPTTDTQYF.

This clone is medium-sized (0.01 to 0.1%) by share. This chain joins TRBV28 and TRBJ1-2; maybe TRBD1 (6 bases). The CDR3 is 13 residues long. V lost 8 bases, J lost 5 bases, and 15 bases lay in between. In germline, CDR1 is MDHEN, CDR2 SYDVKM. CDR3 nucleotides: TGTGCCAGCTGCCCTCGGGGACATTATGGCTACACCTTC. It specifies CASCPRGHYGYTF.

This clone was recorded at least ten times. This chain uses TRBV15 with TRBJ1-1, with D possibly being TRBD1 (6 bases). CDR3 length equals 16 residues. V was clipped by 1 base and J by 7 bases, with 19 bases between them. The germline V gene has CDR1 LNHNV and CDR2 YYDKDF (reference sequence). The CDR3 coding sequence is TGTGCCACCAGCAGAGCCCCCAGGACAGACAACTATGAAGCTTTCTTT. Protein: CATSRAPRTDNYEAFF.